Listed below are T cell receptor beta chains from one sample, sequenced in a study of shared clonotypes between healthy human individuals. Data came from immunoSEQ multiplex PCR; TCRdb stores just in-frame clones and leaves some out. The table includes hundreds of thousands of clones, around 90% detected once. The sequenced sample was naive CD8+ T cells sorted from blood. The receptor set was obtained from a young man in good health. Both conserved end residues are part of each CDR3. D genes are given only for firm matches. Only some rows state a clone size, as once, few, many or a class for expanded clones.

size: .
J: TRBJ2-1
V: TRBV30
D: TRBD1
CDR3: CAWDRGHEQFF
DNA: TGTGCCTGGGACAGGGGTCATGAGCAGTTCTTC

size: .
J: TRBJ2-7
V: TRBV4-3
D: .
CDR3: CASSQDDRGPWSQEQYF
DNA: TGCGCCAGCAGCCAAGATGATCGGGGGCCTTGGTCCCAGGAGCAGTACTTC

size: .
J: TRBJ1-2
V: TRBV29-1
D: TRBD1
CDR3: CSVEQTGANYGYTF
DNA: TGCAGCGTTGAGCAGACAGGGGCTAACTATGGCTACACCTTC

size: .
J: TRBJ2-7
V: TRBV7-6
D: TRBD1
CDR3: CASSLLDRKAYEQYF
DNA: TGTGCCAGCAGCTTACTGGACAGGAAAGCCTACGAGCAGTACTTC

size: .
J: TRBJ2-7
V: TRBV25-1
D: .
CDR3: CASDLGGEQYF
DNA: TGTGCCAGCGATTTAGGGGGCGAGCAGTACTTC

size: .
J: TRBJ2-1
V: TRBV25-1
D: .
CDR3: CASSLAVDEQFF
DNA: TGTGCCAGCAGTCTAGCAGTTGATGAGCAGTTCTTC

size: .
J: TRBJ2-7
V: TRBV10-3
D: TRBD1
CDR3: CAISETWTGSMDEQYF
DNA: TGTGCCATCAGTGAAACTTGGACAGGGAGTATGGACGAGCAGTACTTC

size: .
J: TRBJ1-1
V: TRBV5-4
D: .
CDR3: CASTPGGRNTEAFF
DNA: TGTGCCAGCACCCCGGGGGGTCGGAACACTGAAGCTTTCTTT

size: .
J: TRBJ2-1
V: TRBV5-1
D: TRBD1
CDR3: CASSLFGDRGTNEQFF
DNA: TGCGCCAGCAGCTTGTTCGGGGACAGGGGAACCAATGAGCAGTTCTTC

size: .
J: TRBJ2-1
V: TRBV5-1
D: TRBD2
CDR3: CASRLASNEQFF
DNA: TGCGCCAGCAGACTAGCGAGCAATGAGCAGTTCTTC

size: .
J: TRBJ2-7
V: TRBV7-9
D: TRBD2
CDR3: CASSTSGRLSYEQYF
DNA: TGTGCCAGCAGCACTAGCGGGAGGCTCTCCTACGAGCAGTACTTC

size: .
J: TRBJ2-7
V: TRBV10-2
D: .
CDR3: CASSGTVSAYEQYF
DNA: TGCGCCAGCAGTGGGACAGTGTCGGCCTACGAGCAGTACTTC

size: .
J: TRBJ1-5
V: TRBV27
D: .
CDR3: CASRRTDSNQPQHF
DNA: TGTGCCAGCAGGAGGACGGATAGCAATCAGCCCCAGCATTTT

size: once
J: TRBJ2-1
V: TRBV29-1
D: .
CDR3: CSVESEVRNEQFF
DNA: TGCAGCGTTGAATCAGAGGTCAGGAATGAGCAGTTCTTC

size: .
J: TRBJ2-7
V: TRBV5-4
D: .
CDR3: CASSFFGGTYEQYF
DNA: TGTGCCAGCAGCTTCTTCGGGGGCACCTACGAGCAGTACTTC

size: .
J: TRBJ1-2
V: TRBV27
D: TRBD1
CDR3: CASSPYLRDREGYTF
DNA: TGTGCCAGCAGTCCCTACCTCCGGGACAGGGAAGGCTACACCTTC

size: .
J: TRBJ1-2
V: TRBV2
D: .
CDR3: CASMGTRNYGYTF
DNA: TGTGCCAGCATGGGGACAAGGAACTATGGCTACACCTTC

size: .
J: TRBJ2-7
V: TRBV28
D: TRBD2
CDR3: CASSGHYEQYF
DNA: TGTGCCAGTAGCGGGCACTACGAGCAGTACTTC

size: .
J: TRBJ2-3
V: TRBV7-2
D: TRBD1
CDR3: CASSFTGVPDTQYF
DNA: TGTGCCAGCAGCTTTACAGGGGTTCCAGATACGCAGTATTTT

size: .
J: TRBJ2-4
V: TRBV5-1
D: TRBD2
CDR3: CASSSGLAEQNIQYF
DNA: TGCGCCAGCAGCTCGGGACTAGCGGAACAAAACATTCAGTACTTC

size: .
J: TRBJ1-1
V: TRBV28
D: .
CDR3: CASSFFVMNTEAFF
DNA: TGTGCCAGCAGTTTTTTTGTCATGAACACTGAAGCTTTCTTT